This record looks at one T cell receptor (beta chain) sequence and its context. Its antigen is still unknown. TCRdb's table, derived via immunoSEQ multiplex PCR, lists solely in-frame clones and lacks some. This sample yields roughly 330,000 clones, of which roughly 90% are seen a single time; 5.5% belongs to the top ten. CDR1 is MNHEY, CDR2 SVGEGT, per germline. V lost 2 bases, J lost 7 bases, and 5 bases lay in between. The CDR3 totals 11 residues. The sample originates from a study of Ad26.COV2.S vaccination and SARS-CoV-2 variants. Study-level results: CD8+ and CD4+ T cells specific for spike reportedly responded with substantial breadth after vaccination.

Described treatment: some 19 received Ad26.COV2.S at low or high dose, single or two shots; roughly 5 received placebo; per-sample allocation not given. Day 63 after the first injection of vaccine or placebo was the sampling time. The individual, an adult aged 18-55 years, was a donor in Boston. Ad26.COV2.S expressed prefusion-stabilized spike from the original Wuhan strain. The starting material was peripheral blood, obtained in a trial of Ad26.COV2.S vaccine versus placebo. The V gene is TRBV6-2 or TRBV6-3, the J gene TRBJ1-1; no firm D call. The receptor comes from a person aged 18-60 years who received the Ad26.COV2.S COVID-19 vaccine or a placebo. CDR3 sequence reads: CASSYRVEAFF. The CDR3 DNA follows: TGTGCCAGCAGTTACAGGGTTGAAGCTTTCTTT.